The entry below describes one T cell receptor (beta chain). The antigen remains undetermined. This record belongs to a study of graft-versus-host responses after intestinal transplantation. Study-wide background: Recipients had multivisceral, liver-intestinal, or isolated intestinal transplants.

Data came from immunoSEQ multiplex PCR; TCRdb stores just in-frame clones and leaves some out. The profile covers some 13,000 clones, with roughly 81% appearing a single time and more than 20% taken by the ten largest. From germline, CDR1 is LNHDA and CDR2 SQIVND (reference sequence). J gave up 3 bases and V 7 bases, and 7 bases lay outside the gene matches. The CDR3 consists of 16 residues. Overall study results and limits: Patients who carried graft-donor T cell macrochimerism also had high graft-versus-host to host-versus-graft clonal ratios in their allografts. Early post-transplant HvG declines were associated with peak circulating GvH clone levels.

The chain is built from TRBV19 and TRBJ2-1, with TRBD2 matching over 12 bases. This receptor was taken from a human patient who received an intestinal transplant, so some T cells may come from the graft donor. The sequencing here drew on PBMCs, taken after intestinal transplantation. The CDR3 protein is CASKGTTSGSYNEQFF. In DNA, the CDR3 is TGTGCCAGTAAGGGAACGACTAGCGGGAGCTACAATGAGCAGTTCTTC.